This T cell receptor (beta chain) originates from a study of T-cell reconstitution after alpha-beta-depleted transplantation in children. This clonotype was observed many times. What it binds is not known. J lost 1 base, V lost 2 bases, and 4 bases had no gene match. Germline CDR1 reads SGHDN; CDR2 reads FVKESK. The CDR3 loop spans 15 amino acids. Whole-study results and caveats: There were reportedly several hundred expanded graft clones from which alpha-beta T cells came about two months after transplant. It was newly produced T cells that mostly accounted for T-cell counts and diversity one year after transplant. Some patients' high day-60 TCRbeta diversity was attributed to recipient cells surviving conditioning.

Researchers prepared the TCRbeta library using unique molecular identifiers, the study reports. TCRdb reprocessed the PCR reads with MiXCR, giving one entry per CDR3 protein. The data hold fewer than 350,000 distinct CDR3 sequences, with 10% observed a single time. This receptor was taken from a boy in the first two years of life with acute myeloid leukemia, due to receive a stem cell transplant. Sequenced here: PBMCs, sampled before TCRalphabeta/CD19-depleted stem cell transplant. This chain joins TRBV14 and TRBJ2-5; 7 bases align to TRBD1. This CDR3 is CASSQSWDSQETQYF. CDR3 nucleotide sequence: TGTGCCAGCAGCCAAAGCTGGGACAGCCAAGAGACCCAGTACTTC.